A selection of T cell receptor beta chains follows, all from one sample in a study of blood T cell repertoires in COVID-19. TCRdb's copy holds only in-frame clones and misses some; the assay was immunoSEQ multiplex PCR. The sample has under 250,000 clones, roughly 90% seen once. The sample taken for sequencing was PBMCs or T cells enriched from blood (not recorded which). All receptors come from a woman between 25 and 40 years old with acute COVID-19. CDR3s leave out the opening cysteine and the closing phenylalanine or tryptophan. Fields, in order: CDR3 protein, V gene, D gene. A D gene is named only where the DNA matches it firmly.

CDR3 protein: ASSRSLARGYT
V gene: TRBV19
D gene: .

CDR3 protein: ASSLLAGAEQY
V gene: TRBV5-1
D gene: TRBD2

CDR3 protein: ASSLSPMRDRLNEQY
V gene: TRBV7-9
D gene: TRBD1

CDR3 protein: ASSLGGEYEQY
V gene: TRBV7-2
D gene: .

CDR3 protein: AWSVTFWASDGYT
V gene: TRBV30
D gene: .

CDR3 protein: ASIKEPNTGELF
V gene: TRBV19
D gene: .

CDR3 protein: ASSKSSVVTAYSYEQY
V gene: TRBV21-1
D gene: .

CDR3 protein: ASSRDSLNTEAF
V gene: TRBV3-1/TRBV3-2
D gene: TRBD1

CDR3 protein: SVTRTGDEKLF
V gene: TRBV29-1
D gene: TRBD1

CDR3 protein: ASSLRVLRGELF
V gene: TRBV27
D gene: .

CDR3 protein: ASSLLDAVYQETQY
V gene: TRBV11-2
D gene: .

CDR3 protein: ASSPRGTGLTEAF
V gene: TRBV18
D gene: TRBD1

CDR3 protein: ASSHSVGGLYNEQF
V gene: TRBV4-3
D gene: .

CDR3 protein: ASSSARERNTEAF
V gene: TRBV11-2
D gene: .

CDR3 protein: ASSSGTFGNTIY
V gene: TRBV6-6
D gene: .

CDR3 protein: ASGWIQVQNQPQH
V gene: TRBV21-1
D gene: .

CDR3 protein: ASTDRSGLGRPQH
V gene: TRBV19
D gene: .

CDR3 protein: ASSLAEGAGGYT
V gene: TRBV7-2
D gene: TRBD1

CDR3 protein: ASSLRQENTEAF
V gene: TRBV18
D gene: .

CDR3 protein: ASSLAQGVTEAF
V gene: TRBV7-2
D gene: TRBD1

CDR3 protein: ASSIVGTGAYEQY
V gene: TRBV19
D gene: TRBD1

CDR3 protein: ASSPQDRLDPQH
V gene: TRBV6-5
D gene: .

CDR3 protein: ASSVGGSGTDTQY
V gene: TRBV2
D gene: .

CDR3 protein: AWSVRGNEQF
V gene: TRBV30
D gene: .

CDR3 protein: ASSTPRQAGYNEQF
V gene: TRBV19
D gene: .

CDR3 protein: ASSEGQFLEQY
V gene: TRBV6-1
D gene: TRBD1

CDR3 protein: ASSQATGTGGQF
V gene: TRBV4-1
D gene: TRBD1

CDR3 protein: AWVRLAGATDTQY
V gene: TRBV30
D gene: TRBD2

CDR3 protein: AIRDRVGETQY
V gene: TRBV10-3
D gene: TRBD1

CDR3 protein: ASSHLRETGFFGYT
V gene: TRBV27
D gene: TRBD1

CDR3 protein: ASHPGDPYEQY
V gene: TRBV10-2
D gene: .

CDR3 protein: ASSRRDSSYNSPLH
V gene: TRBV5-1
D gene: .

CDR3 protein: ASKDLDYNEQF
V gene: TRBV2
D gene: .

CDR3 protein: ASSAGQGNEQF
V gene: TRBV11-3
D gene: TRBD1

CDR3 protein: ASSAGTETYNYGYT
V gene: TRBV11-2
D gene: TRBD1

CDR3 protein: ASSDNGGGAYNEQF
V gene: TRBV6-4
D gene: TRBD2

CDR3 protein: ASRGRRGRNTEAF
V gene: TRBV5-6
D gene: TRBD1

CDR3 protein: ASSRDPREENTGELF
V gene: TRBV6-4
D gene: .

CDR3 protein: ASSFTRVRNTEAF
V gene: TRBV7-8
D gene: .

CDR3 protein: ASSLDRYYGYT
V gene: TRBV5-1
D gene: .

CDR3 protein: ASSQAPQGQY
V gene: TRBV3-1/TRBV3-2
D gene: .

CDR3 protein: ASRARQGSYEQY
V gene: TRBV27
D gene: TRBD1

CDR3 protein: ASSVTGGEETQY
V gene: TRBV5-1
D gene: TRBD1

CDR3 protein: ASSSRWTGVYNEQF
V gene: TRBV7-9
D gene: TRBD1

CDR3 protein: ASRMTSGTVGTDTQY
V gene: TRBV27
D gene: TRBD2

CDR3 protein: ASSLMSLDTETGELF
V gene: TRBV7-8
D gene: .

CDR3 protein: AWREGTGLTEAF
V gene: TRBV30
D gene: TRBD1

CDR3 protein: AWTGDTIY
V gene: TRBV30
D gene: .

CDR3 protein: ASKLDGGSNQPQH
V gene: TRBV27
D gene: .

CDR3 protein: ASSPPGTGIYGYT
V gene: TRBV7-2
D gene: TRBD1

CDR3 protein: ASSLDTGGEQY
V gene: TRBV7-2
D gene: TRBD1

CDR3 protein: ASSLEAGQLYGYT
V gene: TRBV7-9
D gene: .

CDR3 protein: ASSLGRGVGEKLF
V gene: TRBV7-9
D gene: .